The 28 T cell receptor beta chains below all came from one sample that was sequenced in a study of CD8 T cells in ankylosing spondylitis. TCRdb re-analysed the 5' RACE reads in MiXCR, keeping a single row per CDR3 protein. Among tens of thousands of distinct CDR3 sequences, about 15% were seen once, and the ten largest hold approximately 48%. Sequencing was performed on blood. These receptors were obtained from a male donor with ankylosing spondylitis or in good health (not recorded which).

This clonotype has more than one count but fewer than ten. V usage is TRBV7-9 and J usage is TRBJ1-1; D possibly corresponds to TRBD1 (5 bases). The CDR3 has 16 amino acids. CDR1 SEHNR and CDR2 FQNEAQ come from the germline V gene (reference sequence). V gave up 0 bases and J gave up 0 bases, with 11 bases separating them. This CDR3 reads CASSLAGGALNTEAFF. The CDR3 DNA follows: TGTGCCAGCAGCTTAGCGGGAGGGGCCCTGAACACTGAAGCTTTCTTT.

A few counts support this clonotype. The genes are TRBV11-2 and TRBJ2-2; a weak D match, TRBD2 (6 bases). V lost 5 bases and J lost 2, with 12 bases in between. Germline V gene sequence: CDR1 SGHAT, CDR2 FQNNGV. This CDR3 has 15 amino acids. CDR3 nucleotide sequence: TGTGCCAGCAGCACGGGACTCGCAAACACCGGGGAGCTGTTTTTT. Translated: CASSTGLANTGELFF.

The chain is built from TRBV29-1 and TRBJ2-1; 7 bases map to TRBD1. J was trimmed by 6 bases and V by 7 bases; bases with no gene match: 6. CDR3 length: 12 residues. Germline assignment: CDR1 SQVTM and CDR2 ANQGSEA. The CDR3 reads CSGKTGINEQFF. CDR3 bases: TGCAGCGGGAAGACAGGGATCAATGAGCAGTTCTTC.

This clonotype was seen at least ten times. The chain joins TRBV7-2 to TRBJ2-3; 7 positions agree with TRBD2. The CDR3 consists of 14 residues. Per the germline V gene, CDR1 is SGHTA and CDR2 is FQGNSA. Germline trimming cut 6 bases from V and 4 bases from J; bases unmatched to any gene: 7. Here the CDR3 reads CASSSWGGPDTQYF. Written as DNA, the CDR3 is TGTGCCAGCAGTTCTTGGGGGGGACCAGATACGCAGTATTTT. Complete variable domain (other parts from reference TRBV7-2 and TRBJ2-3): GAGVSQSPSNKVTEKGKDVELRCDPISGHTALYWYRQSLGQGLEFLIYFQGNSAPDKSGLPSDRFSAERTGGSVSTLTIQRTQQEDSAVYLCASSSWGGPDTQYFGPGTRLTVL.

CDR3 sequence (DNA): TGTGCCACGTTGAGCGGCGGACAGAACACTGAAGCTTTCTTT. Translated: CATLSGGQNTEAFF. The chain is built from TRBV18 and TRBJ1-1; tentative D call: TRBD1 (5 bases). The CDR3 is 14 residues long. From germline, CDR1 is KGHSH and CDR2 LQKENI. Deletions cut 10 bases from V and 1 base from J, with 16 bases between.

This clonotype has just a few counts. Germline is not matched at one junction end, which may reflect a read error. J is TRBJ2-3 and V is TRBV20-1, with 10 positions matching TRBD1. The CDR3 length is 13 residues. Germline CDR1 reads DFQATT; CDR2 reads SNEGSKA (reference sequence). DNA of the CDR3: TGCAGCGCTAGGACAGGGGGTTCAGATACGCAGTATTTT. Translating it yields CSARTGGSDTQYF.

This chain uses TRBV20-1 with TRBJ1-5; D may be TRBD1 (5 bases). Deletions cut 3 bases from V and 5 bases from J, with 14 bases between. The CDR3 spans 14 residues. CDR1 and CDR2 from the germline V gene are DFQATT and SNEGSKA (reference sequence). CDR3 region: CSASGTGVYQPQHF. In nucleotides, the CDR3 is TGCAGTGCTAGCGGGACGGGGGTTTATCAGCCCCAGCATTTT.

This sequence joins TRBV28 and TRBJ2-7; TRBD2 aligns across 7 bases. The CDR3 is 16 amino acids. Unmatched junction bases numbered 13, after V lost 5 bases and J lost 3 bases. Per the germline V gene, CDR1 is MDHEN and CDR2 is SYDVKM. The CDR3: CASSPPSERGSYEQYV. The CDR3 nucleotides are TGTGCCAGCAGTCCGCCGTCCGAGCGGGGAAGCTACGAGCAGTACGTC.

A few counts support this clonotype. The chain has TRBV29-1 and TRBJ1-1; possibly TRBD1 for D (5 bases). Between the trimmed V and J ends, which lost 2 bases and 3 bases, there was a span of 7 bases. In germline, CDR1 is SQVTM, CDR2 ANQGSEA. The CDR3 spans 12 residues. CDR3 amino acids: CSVEPRDTEAFF. The CDR3 coding sequence is TGCAGCGTTGAACCCAGGGACACTGAAGCTTTCTTT.

The chain combines TRBV6-2 or TRBV6-3 with TRBJ2-1, with D perhaps TRBD2 (5 bases). Germline V gives CDR1 MNHEY, CDR2 SVGEGT. The CDR3 length is 13 residues. The ends were cut back, 6 bases at V and 5 bases at J, with 11 bases in the middle. The CDR3 sequence: CASRSSGDNEQFF. DNA for the CDR3: TGTGCCAGCAGAAGCAGCGGTGACAATGAGCAGTTCTTC.

This clonotype was observed a few times. The chain recombines TRBV12-3 or TRBV12-4 with TRBJ2-3; D gene unclear. CDR3 length: 14 amino acids. Trimming removed 7 bases at V and 0 bases at J, with 11 bases between. CDR3 amino acids: CASNGVSSTDTQYF. CDR3 in DNA: TGTGCCAGCAATGGGGTATCTAGCACAGATACGCAGTATTTT.

The chain has TRBV10-3 and TRBJ1-4; the D gene is possibly TRBD1 (6 bases). CDR3 length equals 14 residues. The germline V and J ends were trimmed by 5 bases and 7 bases, with 14 bases remaining between them. Germline CDR1 reads ENHRY; CDR2 reads SYGVKD. CDR3 loop: CAISYGGPREKLFF. Here the CDR3 DNA reads TGTGCCATCAGTTATGGGGGGCCTCGTGAAAAACTGTTTTTT.

This chain links TRBV5-1 with TRBJ2-1, with 12 bases matching TRBD2. There are 16 residues in the CDR3. V was pared by 0 bases and J by 8 bases, with 6 bases of the junction left unmatched. Germline V gene lookup returns CDR1 SGHRS and CDR2 YFSETQ. CDR3 sequence (DNA): TGCGCCAGCAGCTTGGAGCCTAGCGGGAGGGTAGATGAGCAGTTCTTC. Translating it yields CASSLEPSGRVDEQFF.

The chain joins TRBV6-2 or TRBV6-3 to TRBJ2-1; D remains unclear. The CDR3 totals 14 residues. V was shortened by 7 bases and J by 9 bases, with 19 bases between the two germline ends. Germline V gives CDR1 MNHEY, CDR2 SVGEGT. CDR3 DNA: TGTGCCAGCACCCCCCTCATTGAGAAGCCTGAGCAGTTCTTC. Its translation is CASTPLIEKPEQFF.

The sample holds a few counts of this clonotype. The V gene is TRBV29-1, the J gene TRBJ2-7; 7 nucleotides agree with TRBD2. Per germline, CDR1 SQVTM and CDR2 ANQGSEA. The CDR3 is 13 amino acids. Trimming at V came to 4 bases and at J to 5 bases, leaving 8 bases not matched to a gene. CDR3 residues: CSVAGQGGNEQYF. The CDR3, as DNA: TGCAGCGTTGCAGGGCAGGGAGGGAACGAGCAGTACTTC.

This clonotype was observed at least ten times. V usage is TRBV6-2 or TRBV6-3 and J usage is TRBJ2-1; D could derive from TRBD1 or TRBD2 (5 bases each). This CDR3 has 15 residues. The germline V and J ends were trimmed by 4 bases and 5 bases, with 15 bases remaining between them. Per the germline V gene, CDR1 is MNHEY and CDR2 is SVGEGT. CDR3 in amino acids: CASSSLTGQNNEQFF. The DNA of the CDR3 is TGTGCCAGCAGTTCCTTAACGGGGCAAAACAATGAGCAGTTCTTC.

This clonotype was seen a few times. The rearrangement joins TRBV13 to TRBJ2-1; D call uncertain. The germline V gene encodes CDR1 PRHDT and CDR2 FYEKMQ (reference sequence). V dropped 0 bases and J dropped 6 bases, with 6 bases sitting between them. This CDR3 region has 13 residues. The CDR3 loop reads CASSLGDGNEQFF. CDR3 DNA sequence: TGTGCCAGCAGCTTAGGTGACGGCAATGAGCAGTTCTTC.

V is TRBV5-1 and J is TRBJ1-6, with 7 positions matching TRBD1. The germline CDR1 and CDR2 sequences are SGHRS and YFSETQ. This CDR3 region has 15 residues. The trim removed 3 bases at V and 4 bases at J, leaving 4 bases unmatched. The CDR3 spells CASSWGTEYNSPLHF. In DNA form, the CDR3 reads TGCGCCAGCAGCTGGGGGACAGAATATAATTCACCCCTCCACTTT.

About this clonotype itself: One junction end does not reproduce the germline sequence, and a read error may be involved. This rearrangement joins TRBV6-5 to TRBJ1-2; D may be TRBD1 (6 bases). CDR1 is MNHEY and CDR2 is SVGAGI in the germline V gene. The CDR3 contains 13 residues. This chain's CDR3 is CASKWGGAEGYTF. The CDR3 DNA follows: TGTGCCAGCAAATGGGGGGGCGCGGAGGGCTATACCTTC.

V usage is TRBV24-1 and J usage is TRBJ2-3; no clear D gene. The CDR3 loop spans 14 amino acids. Germline V gene lookup returns CDR1 KGHDR and CDR2 SFDVKD. Trimming stripped 3 bases from V and 4 bases from J, with 10 bases between. In DNA, the CDR3 is TGTGCCACCAGTGATAGTAAGGGTTCAGATACGCAGTATTTT. It yields the protein CATSDSKGSDTQYF.

This clonotype was recorded a few times. The J gene is TRBJ2-1, the V gene TRBV12-3 or TRBV12-4; no definite D call. The CDR3 contains 13 residues. Deletions cut 0 bases from V and 5 bases from J, with 5 bases between. CDR3 amino acids: CASSLAGNNEQFF. CDR3 in DNA: TGTGCCAGCAGTTTAGCGGGGAACAATGAGCAGTTCTTC.

This clonotype was detected a few times. This chain uses TRBV4-3 with TRBJ2-3, with 7 bases aligning to TRBD2. Trimming removed 3 bases from V and 4 bases from J; junction bases left unmatched: 7. Germline V gives CDR1 LGHNA, CDR2 YSLEER. This CDR3 is 15 amino acids long. The CDR3 loop is CASSQELATADTQYF. As DNA, the CDR3 is TGCGCCAGCAGCCAGGAACTAGCGACGGCAGATACGCAGTATTTT.

The rearrangement links TRBV15 to TRBJ2-7, with 7 positions matching TRBD1. Trimming removed 3 bases from V and 7 bases from J; junction bases left unmatched: 12. This CDR3 is built from 15 residues. Per germline, CDR1 LNHNV and CDR2 YYDKDF (reference sequence). CDR3 sequence (DNA): TGTGCCACCAGCAGGGCTGACAGGGAATACGAGGAGCAGTACGTC. Translating gives CATSRADREYEEQYV.

This clonotype occurred once. V usage is TRBV4-2 and J usage is TRBJ2-7; TRBD1 might be the D (6 bases). Per the germline V gene, CDR1 is LGHNA and CDR2 is YNFKEQ. Trimming pared 0 bases from V and 2 bases from J, leaving 11 bases between. This CDR3 contains 15 residues. The CDR3 reads CASSQESRTAYEQYF. The CDR3 nucleotides read TGTGCCAGCAGCCAAGAGTCCAGGACAGCCTACGAGCAGTACTTC.

This rearrangement joins TRBV29-1 to TRBJ2-7; no clear D. The CDR3 totals 11 residues. Germline loops: CDR1 SQVTM, CDR2 ANQGSEA. V gave up 7 bases and J gave up 3 bases, with 10 bases separating them. CDR3: CSATFGYEQYF. CDR3 nucleotide sequence: TGCAGCGCCACTTTTGGCTACGAGCAGTACTTC.

The chain combines TRBV20-1 with TRBJ2-2; TRBD1 might be the D (5 bases). The CDR3 is 15 residues long. Germline-derived CDR1 and CDR2 are DFQATT and SNEGSKA (reference sequence). The V end lost 1 base, the J end lost 1 base, and 10 bases lay between the germline ends. CDR3 protein: CSARGGRVNTGELFF. The CDR3, as DNA: TGCAGTGCTAGAGGAGGCAGGGTGAACACCGGGGAGCTGTTTTTT.

Only one count was recorded for this clonotype. The chain combines TRBV5-5 with TRBJ2-5, with D unclear. Trimming shortened V by 4 bases and J by 0 bases, and 10 bases separated the two germline ends. Germline CDR1 SGHKS, CDR2 YYEKEE (reference sequence). The CDR3 spans 14 residues. DNA for the CDR3: TGTGCCAGCAGCGCAGAAATTAACCAAGAGACCCAGTACTTC. Translation gives CASSAEINQETQYF.

The rearrangement links TRBV2 to TRBJ2-7; D unclear. Germline lookup yields CDR1 SNHLY and CDR2 FYNNEI. Trimming took off 1 base at V and 3 bases at J, with 10 bases between the two ends. CDR3 length: 14 amino acids. Here the CDR3 DNA reads TGTGCCAGCAGTGAAGGTAGAGTGGTCTACGAGCAGTACTTC. This codes for CASSEGRVVYEQYF. Variable domain in full (rest from reference TRBV2 and TRBJ2-7): EPEVTQTPSHQVTQMGQEVILRCVPISNHLYFYWYRQILGQKVEFLVSFYNNEISEKSEIFDDQFSVERPDGSNFTLKIRSTKLEDSAMYFCASSEGRVVYEQYFGPGTRLTVT.